The 10 T cell receptor beta chains below come from one sample, sequenced in a study of T-cell memory formation after mild COVID-19. TCRdb re-called the 5' RACE reads through MiXCR, storing one row per CDR3 protein. The sample holds approximately 350,000 distinct CDR3 sequences, 10% to 15% seen once. The sequenced material came from PBMCs or a T cell subset sorted from them (not recorded which). These receptor sequences come from a man aged 18 to 29 who had mild COVID-19 (a few samples of this study predate the infection). Cell type and time point are not known.

This clonotype showed up just a few times. The chain links TRBV9 to TRBJ2-1; 7 bases are a match to TRBD2. Germline values: CDR1 SGDLS, CDR2 YYNGEE. This CDR3 has 14 amino acids. V shed 7 bases and J 5 bases; nucleotides not matched to a gene: 9. The CDR3 protein is CASGLSAGNNEQFF. CDR3 DNA: TGTGCCAGCGGCCTATCAGCGGGGAACAATGAGCAGTTCTTC.

This clonotype has more than one count but fewer than ten. The V call is TRBV9, the J call TRBJ2-3; D is ambiguous. Germline V gene sequence: CDR1 SGDLS, CDR2 YYNGEE. The CDR3 contains 14 residues. The V gene lost 0 bases and the J gene lost 2 bases, with 7 bases spanning the gap. CDR3 DNA sequence: TGTGCCAGCAGCGTAGCTCCTGACACAGATACGCAGTATTTT. Encoded protein: CASSVAPDTDTQYF.

The chain couples TRBV7-3 to TRBJ2-3; 8 bases map to TRBD2. The germline V gene has CDR1 SGHTA and CDR2 FQGTGA. The V and J ends lost 5 bases and 6 bases, in that order; junction bases with no gene match: 10. The CDR3 has 15 residues. The CDR3 region is CASSALPGGADTQYF. For the CDR3, the DNA is TGTGCCAGCAGCGCCCTCCCCGGGGGGGCTGATACGCAGTATTTT.

In its sample, this clonotype was seen many times. The genes are TRBV28 and TRBJ2-1; 11 bases fit TRBD1. CDR1 and CDR2 from the germline V gene are MDHEN and SYDVKM. Unmatched junction bases numbered 6, after V lost 4 bases and J lost 7 bases. The CDR3 consists of 15 residues. The CDR3 sequence: CASSSWTGGGNEQFF. The CDR3 DNA follows: TGTGCCAGCAGTTCCTGGACAGGGGGCGGGAATGAGCAGTTCTTC.

This clonotype was observed a single time. This chain links TRBV20-1 with TRBJ1-1, with a weak D call TRBD1 (6 bases). The CDR3 is 12 residues long. V lost 7 bases to trimming and J lost 7 bases, with 16 bases between them. Germline V CDR1 and CDR2: DFQATT, SNEGSKA (reference sequence). CDR3 loop: CSVGWEGDEAFF. In nucleotides, the CDR3 is TGCAGTGTCGGGTGGGAGGGGGATGAAGCTTTCTTT.

This clonotype was seen more than once but under ten times. The V call is TRBV7-6, the J call TRBJ2-2; 7 bases line up with TRBD1. Germline loops: CDR1 SGHVS, CDR2 FNYEAQ. The CDR3 runs to 15 residues. Trimming removed 4 bases from V and 4 bases from J; junction bases left unmatched: 6. DNA for the CDR3: TGTGCCAGCAGCTGGGACAGACCCCCCACCGGGGAGCTGTTTTTT. Protein: CASSWDRPPTGELFF.

The chain joins TRBV6-5 to TRBJ2-4, with 8 bases lining up with TRBD2. The J segment lost 10 bases and the V segment lost 5 bases, leaving 10 bases of the junction unmatched. The CDR3 contains 14 residues. Looked up from germline, CDR1 is MNHEY and CDR2 is SVGAGI. This CDR3 reads CASSETAGEGIQYF. Written as DNA, the CDR3 is TGTGCCAGCAGTGAAACAGCGGGGGAGGGAATTCAGTACTTC.

This clonotype was recorded at least ten times. The chain links TRBV6-5 to TRBJ2-1; D is unclear. From germline, CDR1 is MNHEY and CDR2 SVGAGI. Trimming pared 6 bases from V and 7 bases from J, leaving 10 bases between. The length of the CDR3 is 12 residues. The CDR3 is CASSSPGNEQFF. In DNA form, the CDR3 reads TGTGCCAGCAGCTCCCCCGGTAATGAGCAGTTCTTC.

This clonotype was detected ten times or more. The junction and the germline gene differ at one end; a read error may be behind it. This chain connects TRBV7-7 to TRBJ1-3; the D is unclear. The CDR3 loop spans 13 amino acids. CDR1 and CDR2 (germline): SSHAT, FNYEAQ (reference sequence). CDR3 nucleotide sequence: TGTGCTAGCAGCTCCTCCTCTGGAAACACCATATATTTT. It specifies CASSSSSGNTIYF. The full variable domain, completed using reference TRBV7-7 and TRBJ1-3, is GAGVSQSPRYKVTKRGQDVTLRCDPISSHATLYWYQQALGQGPEFLTYFNYEAQPDKSGLPSDRFSAERPEGSISTLTIQRTEQRDSAMYRCASSSSSGNTIYFGEGSWLTVV.

This clonotype was seen a handful of times. The rearrangement joins TRBV6-5 to TRBJ1-1, with unresolved D. The CDR3 sequence is 13 residues long. From germline, CDR1 is MNHEY and CDR2 SVGAGI. V was trimmed by 0 bases and J by 0 bases, leaving 2 bases between them. The chain's CDR3 is CASSYSLNTEAFF. DNA of the CDR3: TGTGCCAGCAGTTACTCGCTGAACACTGAAGCTTTCTTT.